Reported below is one T cell receptor (beta chain). Naive CD8 cells comprised CD45RO-negative, CCR7-positively selected cells, excluding terminally differentiated effector memory CD45RA+ cells. The protocol was immunoSEQ multiplex PCR, while the TCRdb copy is restricted to in-frame clones and leaves out a portion. Of some 2 million clones in the sample, approximately 94% were seen once. The data were taken from a study of shared clonotypes between healthy human individuals. The sequenced sample consisted of naive CD8+ T cells sorted from blood. The origin of this receptor is a man aged 18 to 29 in good health.

The CDR3 region has the DNA TGTGCCAGCCGAGGGACAGGGGAATTCAATCAGCCCCAGCATTTT. This sequence encodes CASRGTGEFNQPQHF. The chain couples TRBV27 to TRBJ1-5; 10 bases agree with TRBD1. The J segment lost 3 bases and the V segment lost 8 bases, leaving 7 bases of the junction unmatched. This CDR3 has 15 residues. The germline V gene encodes CDR1 MNHEY and CDR2 SMNVEV (reference sequence).